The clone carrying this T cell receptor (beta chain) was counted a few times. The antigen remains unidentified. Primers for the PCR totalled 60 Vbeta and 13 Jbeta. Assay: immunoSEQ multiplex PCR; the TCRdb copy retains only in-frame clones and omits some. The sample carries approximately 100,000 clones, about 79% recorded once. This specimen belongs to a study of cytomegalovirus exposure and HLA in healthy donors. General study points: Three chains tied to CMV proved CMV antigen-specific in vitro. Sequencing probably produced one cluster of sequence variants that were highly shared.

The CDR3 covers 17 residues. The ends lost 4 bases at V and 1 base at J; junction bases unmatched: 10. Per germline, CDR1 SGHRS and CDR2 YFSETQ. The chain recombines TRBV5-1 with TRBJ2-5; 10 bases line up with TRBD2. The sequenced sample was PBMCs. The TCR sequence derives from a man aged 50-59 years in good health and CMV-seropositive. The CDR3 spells CASSLRTSGAIQETQYF. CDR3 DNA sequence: TGCGCCAGCAGCCTGAGGACTAGCGGAGCGATCCAAGAGACCCAGTACTTC.